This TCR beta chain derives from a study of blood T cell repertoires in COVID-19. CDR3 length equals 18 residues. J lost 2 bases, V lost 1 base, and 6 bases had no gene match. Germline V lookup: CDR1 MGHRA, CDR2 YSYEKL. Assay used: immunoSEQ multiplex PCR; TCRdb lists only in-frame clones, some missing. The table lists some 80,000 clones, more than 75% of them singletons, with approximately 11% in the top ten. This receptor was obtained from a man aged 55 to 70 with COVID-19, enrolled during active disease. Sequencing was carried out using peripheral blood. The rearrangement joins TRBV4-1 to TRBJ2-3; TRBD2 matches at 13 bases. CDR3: CASSQGTGLAGITDTQYF. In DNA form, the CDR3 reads TGCGCCAGCAGCCAAGGAACGGGACTAGCGGGAATCACAGATACGCAGTATTTT.